The 23 T cell receptor beta chains reported below all come from one sample, sequenced in a study of blood T cell repertoires in COVID-19. Using immunoSEQ multiplex PCR, the repertoire was profiled, and TCRdb retains in-frame clones only, with some absent. Of 150,000 to 200,000 clones detected, approximately 92% appear once; the ten largest clones hold 3.5% to 5%. The source material was peripheral blood. The receptor source for this set is a woman in her forties or fifties with acute or convalescent COVID-19.

This chain joins TRBV28 and TRBJ1-1; no clear D gene. Germline values: CDR1 MDHEN, CDR2 SYDVKM. This CDR3 has 14 residues. Trimming removed 3 bases from V and 0 bases from J, with 8 bases in between. CDR3 protein: CASSFYRVNTEAFF. CDR3 in DNA: TGTGCCAGCAGTTTTTACAGAGTGAACACTGAAGCTTTCTTT.

This clone was observed a few times. This rearrangement joins TRBV10-3 to TRBJ1-4; TRBD1 matches at 7 bases. The CDR3 loop spans 16 amino acids. CDR1 and CDR2 (germline): ENHRY, SYGVKD. Losses at the gene ends were 3 bases for V and 7 bases for J; bases not matched to a gene: 11. DNA of the CDR3: TGTGCCATCAGTGAAAAGGGAACAGGGGTTGGTGAAAAACTGTTTTTT. Protein product: CAISEKGTGVGEKLFF.

The chain has TRBV5-1 and TRBJ2-3; TRBD2 aligns across 9 bases. Germline-derived CDR1 and CDR2 are SGHRS and YFSETQ. Trimming at V came to 3 bases and at J to 1 base, leaving 3 bases not matched to a gene. CDR3 size: 15 residues. CDR3 bases: TGCGCCAGCAGCTCCTTAGCGGGGGGCACAGATACGCAGTATTTT. The encoded protein is CASSSLAGGTDTQYF. Variable domain in full (rest from reference TRBV5-1 and TRBJ2-3): KAGVTQTPRYLIKTRGQQVTLSCSPISGHRSVSWYQQTPGQGLQFLFEYFSETQRNKGNFPGRFSGRQFSNSRSEMNVSTLELGDSALYLCASSSLAGGTDTQYFGPGTRLTVL.

The chain has TRBV9 and TRBJ2-7, with 10 bases matching TRBD1. The CDR3 covers 19 residues. Germline V gives CDR1 SGDLS, CDR2 YYNGEE. Trimming cost V 2 bases and J 5 bases; bases outside gene matches: 19. The CDR3 is CASSVSGMSWTGGSDEQYF. The CDR3 DNA reads as TGTGCCAGCAGCGTCTCTGGGATGTCATGGACAGGGGGGTCGGACGAGCAGTACTTC.

V gene TRBV12-3 or TRBV12-4 combines with J gene TRBJ1-2; D not certain. The CDR3 is 12 amino acids. Trimming took 2 bases from V and 8 from J, leaving 9 bases between them. The CDR3 loop is CASSLLEWGYTF. CDR3 nucleotide sequence: TGTGCCAGCAGTTTACTGGAGTGGGGCTACACCTTC.

V and J are TRBV28 and TRBJ1-2, with TRBD1 matching over 8 bases. The J segment lost 7 bases and the V segment lost 4 bases, leaving 17 bases of the junction unmatched. CDR3 length equals 17 residues. Germline V gene sequence: CDR1 MDHEN, CDR2 SYDVKM. The CDR3 protein is CASSSLMDRVGSPGYTF. DNA of the CDR3: TGTGCCAGCAGTTCTCTCATGGACAGGGTGGGCTCTCCTGGCTACACCTTC.

The chain joins TRBV5-1 to TRBJ2-3, with D possibly TRBD2 on 5 matching bases. CDR3 length equals 17 residues. Germline V CDR1 and CDR2: SGHRS, YFSETQ. V was shortened by 4 bases and J by 0 bases, with 18 bases between the two germline ends. The chain's CDR3 is CASSPPRAQSSTDTQYF. CDR3 bases: TGCGCCAGCAGCCCCCCGCGGGCCCAATCTAGCACAGATACGCAGTATTTT.

The chain joins TRBV28 to TRBJ1-5; D call uncertain. Trimming took 8 bases from V and 7 from J, leaving 15 bases between them. CDR3 length: 13 residues. CDR1 MDHEN and CDR2 SYDVKM come from the germline V gene. CDR3 region: CASLGEVSQPQHF. The CDR3 nucleotides are TGTGCCAGCCTCGGGGAAGTCAGCCAGCCCCAGCATTTT.

This sequence joins TRBV12-3 or TRBV12-4 and TRBJ2-1; 9 bases are a match to TRBD1. With V trimmed by 7 bases and J by 4 bases, 2 bases remained unmatched. This CDR3 spans 13 amino acids. The CDR3 loop reads CASKDRGYNEQFF. CDR3 sequence (DNA): TGTGCCAGCAAGGACAGGGGATACAATGAGCAGTTCTTC.

This chain links TRBV7-3 with TRBJ1-1, with D perhaps TRBD1 (6 bases). The CDR3 has 13 residues. The V gene's germline CDR1 is SGHTA and CDR2 FQGTGA. Trimming pared 5 bases from V and 8 bases from J, leaving 15 bases between. The DNA of the CDR3 is TGTGCCAGCAGCCTCGACAGGATGACCGAAGCTTTCTTT. Translation: CASSLDRMTEAFF.

The chain combines TRBV7-9 with TRBJ2-5; D possibly corresponds to TRBD2 (5 bases). The germline gives CDR1 SEHNR, CDR2 FQNEAQ (reference sequence). The CDR3 contains 12 residues. V lost 8 bases and J 9 bases, leaving 16 bases between the germline ends. The CDR3 spells CASRGNEVAQYF. CDR3 nucleotides: TGTGCCAGCCGGGGTAATGAGGTGGCCCAGTACTTC.

J is TRBJ1-2 and V is TRBV24-1; D is uncertain. CDR3 length: 12 residues. Germline V gene data show CDR1 as KGHDR and CDR2 as SFDVKD. Trimming took off 1 base at V and 8 bases at J, with 7 bases between the two ends. The CDR3 loop is CATSDLSSGYTF. In nucleotides, the CDR3 is TGTGCCACCAGTGATTTATCGAGCGGCTACACCTTC.

The CDR3: CAISESILGQGADTQYF. The DNA for the CDR3 is TGTGCCATCAGTGAGTCGATTCTGGGACAGGGGGCAGATACGCAGTATTTT. The genes are TRBV10-3 and TRBJ2-3; TRBD1 aligns across 11 bases. The CDR3 covers 17 residues. The germline CDR1 and CDR2 sequences are ENHRY and SYGVKD. After removal of 0 bases from V and 4 bases from J, the junction contained 6 bases not matched to a gene.

This chain joins TRBV9 and TRBJ2-1, with D tentatively TRBD2 (6 bases). With 0 bases removed from V and 0 bases from J, the gap between germline ends came to 10 bases. The CDR3 length is 16 residues. CDR1 is SGDLS, CDR2 YYNGEE, per germline. The CDR3 here is CASSVGVGSSYNEQFF. For the CDR3, the DNA is TGTGCCAGCAGCGTAGGGGTCGGGAGCTCCTACAATGAGCAGTTCTTC.

This clone was seen only once. The J gene is TRBJ2-3, the V gene TRBV7-6, with unresolved D. The CDR3 length is 12 residues. Trimming took off 3 bases at V and 2 bases at J, with 3 bases between the two ends. CDR1 is SGHVS and CDR2 is FNYEAQ in the germline V gene. CDR3 loop: CASSFHTDTQYF. In nucleotides, the CDR3 is TGTGCCAGCAGCTTCCACACAGATACGCAGTATTTT.

The chain carries TRBV27 and TRBJ2-7; D remains unclear. The CDR3 is 14 residues long. V was pared by 10 bases and J by 0 bases, with 16 bases between. Germline CDR1 and CDR2: MNHEY and SMNVEV (reference sequence). The chain's CDR3 is CATARALDSYEQYF. The DNA for the CDR3 is TGTGCCACCGCGCGAGCGTTAGACTCCTACGAGCAGTACTTC.

CDR3 sequence (DNA): TGTGCCAGCAGCCAAGAGAATCTGCGGGTGGGGAATGAGCAGTTCTTC. Residues: CASSQENLRVGNEQFF. The chain joins TRBV14 to TRBJ2-1; tentative D call: TRBD2 (5 bases). The CDR3 runs 16 residues. Between the trimmed V and J ends, which lost 0 bases and 7 bases, there was a span of 16 bases. The germline V gene has CDR1 SGHDN and CDR2 FVKESK.

The chain combines TRBV6-4 with TRBJ1-5; D not certain. The length of the CDR3 is 15 residues. Germline CDR1 is MRHNA and CDR2 is SNTAGT. Trimming stripped 3 bases from V and 4 bases from J, with 13 bases between. The CDR3 loop is CASSEVADSNQPQHF. The CDR3 bases are TGTGCCAGCAGTGAAGTCGCAGACTCTAATCAGCCCCAGCATTTT.

The gene calls are TRBV28 and TRBJ1-2; D is possibly TRBD1 (5 bases). Per the germline V gene, CDR1 is MDHEN and CDR2 is SYDVKM. Trimming removed 5 bases from V and 5 bases from J, with 15 bases in between. This CDR3 spans 14 amino acids. CDR3 DNA sequence: TGTGCCAGCAGTCCGTCGACAGCATGGTATGGCTACACCTTC. This sequence encodes CASSPSTAWYGYTF.

The count of this clone is one. J is TRBJ1-1 and V is TRBV25-1; no definite D call. The CDR3 consists of 12 residues. Germline CDR1 and CDR2: MGHDK and SYGVNS. V was trimmed by 9 bases and J by 4 bases, leaving 12 bases between them. The CDR3 loop reads CASLSVSTEAFF. The CDR3 coding sequence is TGTGCCAGTCTATCGGTGAGCACTGAAGCTTTCTTT.

The chain has TRBV6-1 and TRBJ1-4, with TRBD1 as a possible D gene (5 bases). The CDR3 consists of 16 residues. Germline values: CDR1 MNHNS, CDR2 SASEGT. Trimming cost V 2 bases and J 0 bases, with 10 bases left between them. The CDR3 region is CASSERQLATNEKLFF. The CDR3 nucleotides are TGTGCCAGCAGTGAACGACAGCTTGCAACTAATGAAAAACTGTTTTTT.

The chain combines TRBV7-2 with TRBJ1-2; a weak D match, TRBD1 (6 bases). Trimming took off 3 bases at V and 4 bases at J, with 9 bases between the two ends. There are 13 residues in the CDR3. Germline values: CDR1 SGHTA, CDR2 FQGNSA. This chain's CDR3 is CASSFMGAYGYTF. CDR3 in DNA: TGTGCCAGCAGCTTCATGGGGGCCTATGGCTACACCTTC.

This chain uses TRBV29-1 with TRBJ1-1; possibly TRBD1 for D (6 bases). CDR3 length: 14 residues. V lost 4 bases and J lost 4, with 16 bases in between. The germline V gene has CDR1 SQVTM and CDR2 ANQGSEA. The CDR3 region has the DNA TGCAGCGTTGTCCATCAGGGGTTTGGCACTGAAGCTTTCTTT. This translates into CSVVHQGFGTEAFF. Looking up the rest from reference TRBV29-1 and TRBJ1-1 gives the full variable domain: SAVISQKPSRDICQRGTSLTIQCQVDSQVTMMFWYRQQPGQSLTLIATANQGSEATYESGFVIDKFPISRPNLTFSTLTVSNMSPEDSSIYLCSVVHQGFGTEAFFGQGTRLTVV.